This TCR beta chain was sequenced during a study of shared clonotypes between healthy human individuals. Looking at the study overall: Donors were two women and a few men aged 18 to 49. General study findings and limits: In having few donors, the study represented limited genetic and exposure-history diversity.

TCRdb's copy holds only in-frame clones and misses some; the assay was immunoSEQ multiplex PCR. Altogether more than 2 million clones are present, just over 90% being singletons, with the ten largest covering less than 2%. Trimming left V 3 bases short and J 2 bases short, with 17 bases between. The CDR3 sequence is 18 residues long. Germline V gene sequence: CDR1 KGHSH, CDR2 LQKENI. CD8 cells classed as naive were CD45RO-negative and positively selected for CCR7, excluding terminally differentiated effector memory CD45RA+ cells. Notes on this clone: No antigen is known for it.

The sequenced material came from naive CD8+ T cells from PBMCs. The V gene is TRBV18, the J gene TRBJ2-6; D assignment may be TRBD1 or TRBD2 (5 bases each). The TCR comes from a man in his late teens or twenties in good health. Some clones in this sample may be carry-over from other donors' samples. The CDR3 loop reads CASSPPVEGQAGANVLTF. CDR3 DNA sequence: TGTGCCAGCTCACCGCCCGTCGAGGGGCAGGCTGGGGCCAACGTCCTGACTTTC.